This T cell receptor (beta chain) was profiled in a study of technical replicates of blood from several donors. Trimming removed 1 base from V and 4 bases from J; junction bases left unmatched: 5. CDR1 SGHVS and CDR2 FNYEAQ come from the germline V gene. CDR3 length: 15 residues. TCRdb's table, derived via immunoSEQ multiplex PCR, lists solely in-frame clones and lacks some. The sample lists about 66,000 clones, roughly 90% occurring once. The chain joins TRBV7-6 to TRBJ1-2, with 8 bases identical to TRBD1. Sequencing was performed on PBMCs. The sequence came from a human donor in good health. Some clones in this sample may be carry-over from other donors' samples. CDR3 in DNA: TGTGCCAGCAGCTTAGAGTCAGGGGGCCTCTATGGCTACACCTTC. This translates into CASSLESGGLYGYTF.